The 28 T cell receptor beta chains given below trace back to one sample, sequenced in a study of technical replicates of blood from a handful of donors. Repertoires were generated with immunoSEQ multiplex PCR, while TCRdb's copy carries only in-frame clones and drops some. The profile shows tens of thousands of clones, about 94% of them singletons. The source material was PBMCs. The receptors derive from a human donor in good health. Some clones in this sample may be carry-over from other donors' samples.

This clone was detected only once. The rearrangement uses TRBV7-2 and TRBJ1-5, with D possibly being TRBD1 (5 bases). The CDR3 consists of 13 residues. Germline assignment: CDR1 SGHTA and CDR2 FQGNSA. V dropped 4 bases and J dropped 3 bases, with 7 bases sitting between them. CDR3 DNA: TGTGCCAGCAGCTCCAGGGACAATCAGCCCCAGCATTTT. Translating it yields CASSSRDNQPQHF.

The chain carries TRBV6-1 and TRBJ2-7; 10 bases are a match to TRBD1. Germline V gene lookup returns CDR1 MNHNS and CDR2 SASEGT. The CDR3 is 15 amino acids. V lost 1 base to trimming and J lost 4 bases; unmatched junction nucleotides: 4. CDR3 in amino acids: CASSEEDRGLYEQYF. CDR3 bases: TGTGCCAGCAGTGAAGAAGACAGGGGGCTATACGAGCAGTACTTC.

The chain recombines TRBV7-2 with TRBJ1-3; 7 bases fit TRBD1. The V gene end was trimmed by 1 base and the J gene end by 3 bases; junction bases not matched to a gene: 6. The CDR3 has 16 amino acids. The germline gives CDR1 SGHTA, CDR2 FQGNSA. The CDR3 protein is CASSLVGTAGGNTIYF. CDR3 coding DNA: TGTGCCAGCAGCTTAGTGGGGACAGCGGGTGGAAACACCATATATTTT.

The rearrangement links TRBV19 to TRBJ2-5; TRBD1 matches at 10 bases. J gave up 6 bases and V 6 bases, and 4 bases lay outside the gene matches. Germline V gene data show CDR1 as LNHDA and CDR2 as SQIVND (reference sequence). The CDR3 is made up of 13 amino acids. The CDR3 sequence is CASRGTGAKTQYF. CDR3 bases: TGTGCCAGTAGAGGGACAGGGGCCAAGACCCAGTACTTC.

The chain employs TRBV5-1 and TRBJ1-1; weak D call: TRBD1 (6 bases). The V end lost 3 bases, the J end lost 6 bases, and 12 bases lay between the germline ends. Per germline, CDR1 SGHRS and CDR2 YFSETQ. CDR3 length equals 13 residues. In DNA, the CDR3 is TGCGCCAGCAGCTCCCCAGGGGTCGCTGAAGCTTTCTTT. Translating it yields CASSSPGVAEAFF. The whole variable domain, remainder taken from reference TRBV5-1 and TRBJ1-1, is KAGVTQTPRYLIKTRGQQVTLSCSPISGHRSVSWYQQTPGQGLQFLFEYFSETQRNKGNFPGRFSGRQFSNSRSEMNVSTLELGDSALYLCASSSPGVAEAFFGQGTRLTVV.

The CDR3, as DNA: TGTGCCATCAGCCCGCAGGGGCACTCTGAAGCTTTCTTT. Residues: CAISPQGHSEAFF. The V call is TRBV10-3, the J call TRBJ1-1, with D possibly matching TRBD1 (6 bases). This CDR3 has 13 amino acids. Germline CDR1 reads ENHRY; CDR2 reads SYGVKD. Trimming removed 6 bases at V and 6 bases at J, with 14 bases between.

The genes are TRBV6-6 and TRBJ1-2, with 10 bases lining up with TRBD1. J lost 5 bases, V lost 6 bases, and 9 bases had no gene match. The CDR3 has 15 amino acids. Germline loops: CDR1 MNHNY, CDR2 SVGAGI (reference sequence). DNA for the CDR3: TGTGCCAGCAGGCCCCCGGGACAGGGGTTGTATGGCTACACCTTC. It codes for CASRPPGQGLYGYTF.

V and J are TRBV7-6 and TRBJ2-3; 7 bases agree with TRBD2. This CDR3 region has 16 residues. From germline, CDR1 is SGHVS and CDR2 FNYEAQ. V was pared by 5 bases and J by 1 base, with 9 bases of the junction left unmatched. CDR3: CASSPLGGGRTDTQYF. In DNA form, the CDR3 reads TGTGCCAGCAGCCCTCTCGGCGGGGGACGCACAGATACGCAGTATTTT.

This rearrangement joins TRBV11-1 to TRBJ2-3, with TRBD1 as a possible D gene (6 bases). The CDR3 length is 12 residues. V lost 6 bases to trimming and J lost 7 bases, with 11 bases between them. Germline-derived CDR1 and CDR2 are SGHAT and FQDESV (reference sequence). The CDR3 reads CASSQGRYTQYF. As DNA, the CDR3 is TGTGCCAGCAGTCAGGGGAGATATACGCAGTATTTT.

In DNA form, the CDR3 reads TGTGCCAGCAGCAACGACAGGGCCACTGAAGCTTTCTTT. Translation gives CASSNDRATEAFF. The genes are TRBV4-2 and TRBJ1-1; 7 nucleotides align to TRBD1. The CDR3 length is 13 residues. The V and J ends lost 5 bases and 4 bases, in that order; junction bases with no gene match: 4. Germline CDR1 is LGHNA and CDR2 is YNFKEQ.

The chain couples TRBV12-5 to TRBJ2-5, with D tentatively TRBD2 (7 bases). Germline lookup yields CDR1 LGHNT and CDR2 FRNRAP. This CDR3 is 15 amino acids long. Trimming stripped 4 bases from V and 2 bases from J, with 14 bases between. CDR3 sequence (DNA): TGTGCTAGTGGTTCGTTTCGGGGGGCTCAAGAGACCCAGTACTTC. Encoded protein: CASGSFRGAQETQYF.

This clone appeared a single time. The V gene is TRBV5-3, the J gene TRBJ1-1, with a weak D call TRBD1 (5 bases). TRBV5-3 is placed among ORFs of uncertain function. CDR3 length equals 14 residues. The ends were cut back, 4 bases at V and 4 bases at J, with 14 bases in the middle. The CDR3 spells CARSGPGLVTEAFF. Written as DNA, the CDR3 is TGTGCCAGAAGCGGTCCAGGGTTGGTCACTGAAGCTTTCTTT.

This chain connects TRBV12-5 to TRBJ2-2; unclear D gene. The CDR3 covers 13 residues. Trimming removed 6 bases at V and 6 bases at J, with 11 bases between. Germline-derived CDR1 and CDR2 are LGHNT and FRNRAP. The CDR3 DNA is TGTGCTAGTGGCCTCAGATCCGCCGGGGAGCTGTTTTTT. Its translation: CASGLRSAGELFF.

The CDR3 coding sequence is TGTGCCAGCTCACCGACGGACGGGGGCTATGGCTACACCTTC. It translates to CASSPTDGGYGYTF. The V gene is TRBV18, the J gene TRBJ1-2; D is perhaps TRBD1 (5 bases). The germline CDR1 and CDR2 sequences are KGHSH and LQKENI. Trimming shortened V by 3 bases and J by 4 bases, and 12 bases separated the two germline ends. The CDR3 spans 14 residues.

The V gene is TRBV5-4, the J gene TRBJ2-7, with 9 bases fitting TRBD1. The CDR3 sequence is 14 residues long. The germline CDR1 and CDR2 sequences are SGHNT and YYREEE (reference sequence). Trimming took 7 bases from V and 4 from J; bases not matched to a gene: 9. The CDR3 DNA reads as TGTGCCAGCGCAGAAAAACAGGGGGCTTACGAGCAGTACTTC. It encodes CASAEKQGAYEQYF.

This rearrangement joins TRBV6-5 to TRBJ2-1; 9 bases are a match to TRBD1. The CDR3 runs 12 residues. Germline loops: CDR1 MNHEY, CDR2 SVGAGI. The V and J ends lost 3 bases and 14 bases, in that order; junction bases with no gene match: 5. The CDR3 sequence: CASSYGTGREFF. The CDR3 nucleotides read TGTGCCAGCAGTTATGGGACAGGGAGGGAGTTCTTC.

V is TRBV2 and J is TRBJ1-6; a possible D gene is TRBD1 (6 bases). CDR1 SNHLY and CDR2 FYNNEI come from the germline V gene. This CDR3 contains 12 residues. With 7 bases removed from V and 10 bases from J, the gap between germline ends came to 11 bases. The CDR3 reads CASNSGTSPLHF. The CDR3 region has the DNA TGTGCCAGCAACTCCGGGACATCACCCCTCCACTTT.

The V and J genes are TRBV4-3 and TRBJ2-1, with 7 bases that match TRBD2. The CDR3 has 16 residues. The germline V gene encodes CDR1 LGHNA and CDR2 YSLEER. Trimming at V came to 2 bases and at J to 6 bases, leaving 10 bases not matched to a gene. The CDR3 region is CASSQRGLREFNEQFF. CDR3 in DNA: TGCGCCAGCAGCCAAAGGGGTTTGCGGGAGTTCAATGAGCAGTTCTTC.

The V call is TRBV6-6, the J call TRBJ1-2; D gene unclear. Looked up from germline, CDR1 is MNHNY and CDR2 is SVGAGI (reference sequence). Deletions cut 6 bases from V and 10 bases from J, with 24 bases between. The length of the CDR3 is 15 residues. For the CDR3, the DNA is TGTGCCAGCAGCCACCCCCCGGGAAGGTATCCCGACTACACCTTC. It yields the protein CASSHPPGRYPDYTF.

The V call is TRBV5-1, the J call TRBJ1-1; D remains ambiguous. The CDR3 is 15 amino acids. Germline CDR1 and CDR2: SGHRS and YFSETQ. Deletions cut 6 bases from V and 5 bases from J, with 20 bases between. The CDR3 nucleotides are TGCGCCAGCAAGGAGTTTTCCAGCCTCGGGACTGAAGCTTTCTTT. It is translated as CASKEFSSLGTEAFF.

This chain uses TRBV30 with TRBJ2-1; 7 bases agree with TRBD2. This CDR3 region has 15 residues. The germline gives CDR1 GTSNPN, CDR2 SVGIG (reference sequence). J was trimmed by 0 bases and V by 4 bases; bases with no gene match: 6. In DNA, the CDR3 is TGTGCCTGGACCGCGGGCGGGAGCTCCTACAATGAGCAGTTCTTC. It codes for CAWTAGGSSYNEQFF.

This chain uses TRBV7-2 with TRBJ1-5; 7 nucleotides line up with TRBD1. V dropped 3 bases and J dropped 6; count of bases not matched to a gene: 2. Looked up from germline, CDR1 is SGHTA and CDR2 is FQGNSA. The CDR3 length is 13 residues. CDR3 region: CASSLAGGQPQHF. The CDR3 nucleotides are TGTGCCAGCAGCTTGGCAGGGGGTCAGCCCCAGCATTTT.

This chain links TRBV18 with TRBJ1-2; D ambiguous. This CDR3 has 13 amino acids. Germline loops: CDR1 KGHSH, CDR2 LQKENI. Trimming took 3 bases from V and 0 from J, leaving 5 bases between them. CDR3 residues: CASSPTSNYGYTF. CDR3 sequence (DNA): TGTGCCAGCTCACCCACATCTAACTATGGCTACACCTTC.

The rearrangement uses TRBV18 and TRBJ2-7; 7 nucleotides match TRBD2. V trimming: 3 bases; J trimming: 2 bases; junction bases outside the gene matches: 7. Germline assignment: CDR1 KGHSH and CDR2 LQKENI. The CDR3 loop spans 15 amino acids. In DNA form, the CDR3 reads TGTGCCAGCTCACCGGGAGGGACCACGGCCTACGAGCAGTACTTC. Amino acid sequence: CASSPGGTTAYEQYF.

In its sample, this clone was seen once. This CDR3 reads CSVADSSGNTIYF. CDR3 coding DNA: TGCAGCGTTGCAGACAGCTCTGGAAACACCATATATTTT. The chain joins TRBV29-1 to TRBJ1-3, with a weak D call TRBD1 (5 bases). CDR3 size: 13 residues. The germline V gene has CDR1 SQVTM and CDR2 ANQGSEA. Trimming left V 4 bases short and J 0 bases short, with 7 bases between.

This clone was detected a few times. The genes are TRBV7-2 and TRBJ2-2, with D hard to call. The V end was cut by 4 bases, the J end by 3 bases, with 3 bases between. The CDR3 sequence is 12 residues long. Germline CDR1 reads SGHTA; CDR2 reads FQGNSA. For the CDR3, the DNA is TGTGCCAGCAGCTCGTACACCGGGGAGCTGTTTTTT. This codes for CASSSYTGELFF.

The chain links TRBV15 to TRBJ2-1; no clear D gene. In germline, CDR1 is LNHNV, CDR2 YYDKDF (reference sequence). This CDR3 has 12 residues. This chain's CDR3 is CACGSSYNEQFF. DNA for the CDR3: TGTGCGTGCGGAAGCTCCTACAATGAGCAGTTCTTC.

V usage is TRBV29-1 and J usage is TRBJ1-2; D gene unclear. Germline values: CDR1 SQVTM, CDR2 ANQGSEA. Trimming removed 7 bases at V and 1 base at J, with 10 bases between. CDR3 length: 12 amino acids. The DNA for the CDR3 is TGCAGCGGTCTCACTGTTAACTATGGCTACACCTTC. Its translation: CSGLTVNYGYTF. Supplemented by reference TRBV29-1 and TRBJ1-2, the full variable domain reads SAVISQKPSRDICQRGTSLTIQCQVDSQVTMMFWYRQQPGQSLTLIATANQGSEATYESGFVIDKFPISRPNLTFSTLTVSNMSPEDSSIYLCSGLTVNYGYTFGSGTRLTVV.